This T cell receptor beta chain comes out of a study of preoperative IRX-2 immunotherapy in early breast cancer. Generated by immunoSEQ multiplex PCR, the TCRdb table keeps only in-frame clones and is missing some. The sample yields approximately 11,000 clones, approximately 79% seen once. The sample's treatment: preoperative locoregional IRX-2 cytokine immunotherapy. This clone was found a few times. CDR3 length: 15 amino acids. CDR1 and CDR2 from the germline V gene are SGHNT and YENEEA. V lost 7 bases, J lost 0 bases, and 15 bases lay in between. This sequence originates from a human donor with breast cancer. The J gene is TRBJ1-1, the V gene TRBV11-3; D is ambiguous. Sample: lymph node tissue, taken before IRX-2 immunotherapy. CDR3 DNA: TGTGCCAGCACCACGGGAGGCGTCATGAACACTGAAGCTTTCTTT. This encodes CASTTGGVMNTEAFF.